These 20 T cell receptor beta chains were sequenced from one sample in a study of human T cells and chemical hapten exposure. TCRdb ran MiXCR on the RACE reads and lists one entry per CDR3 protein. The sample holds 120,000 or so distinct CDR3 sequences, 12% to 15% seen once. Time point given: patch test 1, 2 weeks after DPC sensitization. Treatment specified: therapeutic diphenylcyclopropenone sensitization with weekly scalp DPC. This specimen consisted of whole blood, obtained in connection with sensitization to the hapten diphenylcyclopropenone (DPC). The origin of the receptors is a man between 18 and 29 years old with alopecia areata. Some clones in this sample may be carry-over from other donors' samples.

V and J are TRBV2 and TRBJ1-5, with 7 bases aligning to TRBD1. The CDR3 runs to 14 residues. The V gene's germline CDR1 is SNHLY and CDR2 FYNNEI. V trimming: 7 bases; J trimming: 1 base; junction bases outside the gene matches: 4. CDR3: CASKGGGSNQPQHF. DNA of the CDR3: TGTGCCAGCAAGGGAGGGGGCAGCAATCAGCCCCAGCATTTT.

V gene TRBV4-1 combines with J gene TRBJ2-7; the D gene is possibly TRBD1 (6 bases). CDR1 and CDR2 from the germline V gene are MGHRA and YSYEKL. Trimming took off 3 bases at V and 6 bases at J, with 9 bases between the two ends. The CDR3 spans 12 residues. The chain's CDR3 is CASSHARGEQYF. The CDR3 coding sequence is TGCGCCAGCAGCCACGCCAGGGGCGAGCAGTACTTC.

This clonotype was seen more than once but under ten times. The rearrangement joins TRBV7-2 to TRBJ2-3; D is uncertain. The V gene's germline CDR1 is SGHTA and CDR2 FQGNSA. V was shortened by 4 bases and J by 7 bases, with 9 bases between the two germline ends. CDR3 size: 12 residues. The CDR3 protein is CASSSRVNTQYF. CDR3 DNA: TGTGCCAGCAGCTCCCGAGTAAATACGCAGTATTTT.

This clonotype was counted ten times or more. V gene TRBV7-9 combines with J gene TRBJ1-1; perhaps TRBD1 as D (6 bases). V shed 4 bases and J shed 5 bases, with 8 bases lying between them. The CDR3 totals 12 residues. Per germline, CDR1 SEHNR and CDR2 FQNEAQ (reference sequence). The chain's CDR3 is CASSSRGTEAFF. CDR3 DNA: TGTGCCAGCAGCTCTAGGGGGACTGAAGCTTTCTTT. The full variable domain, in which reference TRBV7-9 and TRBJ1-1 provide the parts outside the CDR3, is DTGVSQNPRHKITKRGQNVTFRCDPISEHNRLYWYRQTLGQGPEFLTYFQNEAQLEKSRLLSDRFSAERPKGSFSTLEIQRTEQGDSAMYLCASSSRGTEAFFGQGTRLTVV.

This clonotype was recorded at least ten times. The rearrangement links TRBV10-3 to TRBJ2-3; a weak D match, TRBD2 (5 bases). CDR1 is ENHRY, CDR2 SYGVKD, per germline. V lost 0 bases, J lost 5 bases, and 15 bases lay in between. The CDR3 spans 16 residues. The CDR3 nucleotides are TGTGCCATCAGTGAGTCGGACTTCCAGCCCGGAGATACGCAGTATTTT. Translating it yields CAISESDFQPGDTQYF.

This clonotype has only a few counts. CDR3 sequence (DNA): TGTGCCAGCAGCACAAACAGGGGCGCAGATACGCAGTATTTT. Its translation is CASSTNRGADTQYF. The chain combines TRBV11-3 with TRBJ2-3; 7 bases are a match to TRBD1. Trimming took 5 bases from V and 4 from J; bases not matched to a gene: 6. The CDR3 is 14 residues long. The germline V gene encodes CDR1 SGHNT and CDR2 YENEEA.

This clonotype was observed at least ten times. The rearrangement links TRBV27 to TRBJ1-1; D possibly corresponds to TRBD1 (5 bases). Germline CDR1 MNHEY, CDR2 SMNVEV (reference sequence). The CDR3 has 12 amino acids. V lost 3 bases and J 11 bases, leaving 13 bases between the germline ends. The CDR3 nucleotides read TGTGCCAGCAGTTTTTCAGGGCAACGGGCTTTCTTT. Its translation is CASSFSGQRAFF.

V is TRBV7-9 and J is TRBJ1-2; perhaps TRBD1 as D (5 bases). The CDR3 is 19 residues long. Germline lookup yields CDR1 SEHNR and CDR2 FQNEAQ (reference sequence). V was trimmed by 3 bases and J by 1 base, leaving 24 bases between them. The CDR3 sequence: CASSFGARFRARDNYGYTF. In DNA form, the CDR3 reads TGTGCCAGCAGCTTTGGGGCCAGATTCAGGGCGAGGGATAACTATGGCTACACCTTC. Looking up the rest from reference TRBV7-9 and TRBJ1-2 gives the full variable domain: DTGVSQNPRHKITKRGQNVTFRCDPISEHNRLYWYRQTLGQGPEFLTYFQNEAQLEKSRLLSDRFSAERPKGSFSTLEIQRTEQGDSAMYLCASSFGARFRARDNYGYTFGSGTRLTVV.

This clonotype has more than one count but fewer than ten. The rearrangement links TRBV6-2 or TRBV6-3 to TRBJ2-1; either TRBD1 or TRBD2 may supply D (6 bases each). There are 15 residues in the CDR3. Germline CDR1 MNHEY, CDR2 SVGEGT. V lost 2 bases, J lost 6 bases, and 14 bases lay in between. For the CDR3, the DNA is TGTGCCAGCAGTTACAGAACCCCGGGGGCCAATGAGCAGTTCTTC. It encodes CASSYRTPGANEQFF.

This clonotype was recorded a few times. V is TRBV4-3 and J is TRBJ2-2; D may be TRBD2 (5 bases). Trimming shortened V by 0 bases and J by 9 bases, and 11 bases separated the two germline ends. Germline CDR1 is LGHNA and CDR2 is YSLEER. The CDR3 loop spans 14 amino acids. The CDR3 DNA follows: TGCGCCAGCAGCCAAGATCGGGGTAACCGGGAGCTGTTTTTT. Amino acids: CASSQDRGNRELFF.

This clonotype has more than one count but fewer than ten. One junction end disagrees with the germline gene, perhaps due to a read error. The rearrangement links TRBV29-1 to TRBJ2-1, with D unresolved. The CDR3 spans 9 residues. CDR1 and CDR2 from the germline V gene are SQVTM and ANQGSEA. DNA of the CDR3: TGCAGCGTTGAAAGGACGGAGCTCTTC. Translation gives CSVERTELF.

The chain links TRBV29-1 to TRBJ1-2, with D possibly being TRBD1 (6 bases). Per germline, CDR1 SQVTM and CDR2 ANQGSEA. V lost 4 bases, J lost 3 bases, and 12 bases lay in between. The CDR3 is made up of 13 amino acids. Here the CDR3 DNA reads TGCAGCGTTGGCTGGGGGCAAGACTATGGCTACACCTTC. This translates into CSVGWGQDYGYTF.

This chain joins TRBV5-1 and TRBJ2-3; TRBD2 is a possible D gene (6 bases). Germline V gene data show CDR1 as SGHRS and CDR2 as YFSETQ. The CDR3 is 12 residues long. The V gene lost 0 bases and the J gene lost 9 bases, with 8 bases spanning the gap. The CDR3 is CASSLESGTQYF. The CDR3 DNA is TGCGCCAGCAGCTTGGAGAGCGGGACGCAGTATTTT.

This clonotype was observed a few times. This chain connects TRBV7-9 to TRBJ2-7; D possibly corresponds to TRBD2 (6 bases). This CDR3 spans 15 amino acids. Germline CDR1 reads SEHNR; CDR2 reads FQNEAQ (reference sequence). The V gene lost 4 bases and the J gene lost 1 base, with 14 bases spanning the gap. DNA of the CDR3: TGTGCCAGCAGCTCCGGGGCCCGGGGGTCCTACGAGCAGTACTTC. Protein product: CASSSGARGSYEQYF.

Here the CDR3 reads CASSTGTDYEQYF. DNA of the CDR3: TGTGCCAGCAGCACCGGGACCGACTACGAGCAGTACTTC. The chain has TRBV12-3 or TRBV12-4 and TRBJ2-7; either TRBD1 or TRBD2 may supply D (5 bases each). V was clipped by 6 bases and J by 3 bases, with 12 bases between them. The CDR3 contains 13 residues.

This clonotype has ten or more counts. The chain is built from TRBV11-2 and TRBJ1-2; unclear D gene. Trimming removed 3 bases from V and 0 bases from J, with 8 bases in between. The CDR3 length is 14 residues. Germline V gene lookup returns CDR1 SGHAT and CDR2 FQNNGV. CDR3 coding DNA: TGTGCCAGCAGCTTGGCGTCAGCTAACTATGGCTACACCTTC. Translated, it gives CASSLASANYGYTF.

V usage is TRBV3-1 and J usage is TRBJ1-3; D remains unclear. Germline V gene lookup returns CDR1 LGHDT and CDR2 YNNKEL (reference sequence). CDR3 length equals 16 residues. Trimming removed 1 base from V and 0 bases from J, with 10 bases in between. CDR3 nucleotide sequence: TGTGCCAGCAGCCAAGCGCCACCGTCCTCTGGAAACACCATATATTTT. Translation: CASSQAPPSSGNTIYF.

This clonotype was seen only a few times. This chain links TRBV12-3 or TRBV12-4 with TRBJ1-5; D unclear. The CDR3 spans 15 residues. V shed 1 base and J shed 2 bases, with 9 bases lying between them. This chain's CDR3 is CASSLGRGRNQPQHF. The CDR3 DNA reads TGTGCCAGCAGTTTAGGGCGAGGTCGCAATCAGCCCCAGCATTTT.

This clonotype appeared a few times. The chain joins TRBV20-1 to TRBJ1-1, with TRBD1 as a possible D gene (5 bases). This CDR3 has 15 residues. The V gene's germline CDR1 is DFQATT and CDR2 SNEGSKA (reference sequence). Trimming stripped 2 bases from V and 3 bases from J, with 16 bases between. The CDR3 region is CSARTMGLGDTEAFF. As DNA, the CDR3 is TGCAGTGCTAGAACGATGGGGCTAGGAGACACTGAAGCTTTCTTT.

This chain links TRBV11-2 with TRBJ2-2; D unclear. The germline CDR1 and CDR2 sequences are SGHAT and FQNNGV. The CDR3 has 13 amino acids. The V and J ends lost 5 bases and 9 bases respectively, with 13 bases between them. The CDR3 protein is CASSPPILRELFF. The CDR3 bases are TGTGCCAGCAGCCCCCCTATACTCAGGGAGCTGTTTTTT.